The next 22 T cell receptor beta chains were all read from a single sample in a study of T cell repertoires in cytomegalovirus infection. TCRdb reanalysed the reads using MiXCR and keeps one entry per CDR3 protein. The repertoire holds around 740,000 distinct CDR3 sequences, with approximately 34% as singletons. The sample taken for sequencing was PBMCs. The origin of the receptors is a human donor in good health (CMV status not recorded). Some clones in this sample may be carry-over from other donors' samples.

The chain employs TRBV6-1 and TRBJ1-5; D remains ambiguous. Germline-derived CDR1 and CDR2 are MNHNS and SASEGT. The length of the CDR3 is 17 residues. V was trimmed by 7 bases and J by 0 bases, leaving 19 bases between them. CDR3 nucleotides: TGTGCCAGCACCTCACGGAGGACGGTCTATAGCAATCAGCCCCAGCATTTT. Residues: CASTSRRTVYSNQPQHF.

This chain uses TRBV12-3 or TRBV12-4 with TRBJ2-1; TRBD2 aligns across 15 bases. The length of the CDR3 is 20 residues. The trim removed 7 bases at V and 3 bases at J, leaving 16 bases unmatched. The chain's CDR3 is CASKKTPGLAGGGRYNEQFF. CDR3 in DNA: TGTGCCAGCAAAAAAACCCCGGGACTAGCGGGAGGCGGGCGCTACAATGAGCAGTTCTTC.

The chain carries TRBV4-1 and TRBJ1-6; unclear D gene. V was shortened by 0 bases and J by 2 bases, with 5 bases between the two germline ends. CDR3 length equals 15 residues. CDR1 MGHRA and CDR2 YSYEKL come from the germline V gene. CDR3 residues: CASSQDRAYNSPLHF. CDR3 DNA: TGCGCCAGCAGCCAAGATCGCGCCTATAATTCACCCCTCCACTTT.

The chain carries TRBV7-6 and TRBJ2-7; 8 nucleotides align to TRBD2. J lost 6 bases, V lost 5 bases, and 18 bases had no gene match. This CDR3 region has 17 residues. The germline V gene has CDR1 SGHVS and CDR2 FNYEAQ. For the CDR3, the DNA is TGTGCCAGCAGCCTTAGGGCGGGGGGCCTCGGTGTCGGCGAGCAGTACTTC. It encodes CASSLRAGGLGVGEQYF.

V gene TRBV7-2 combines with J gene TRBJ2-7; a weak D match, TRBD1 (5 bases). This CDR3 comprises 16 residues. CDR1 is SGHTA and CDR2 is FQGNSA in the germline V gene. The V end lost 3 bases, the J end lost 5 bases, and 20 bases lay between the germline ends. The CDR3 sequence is CASSFLLAGKVNEQYF. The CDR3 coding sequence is TGTGCCAGCAGCTTTTTATTAGCAGGGAAGGTGAACGAGCAGTACTTC.

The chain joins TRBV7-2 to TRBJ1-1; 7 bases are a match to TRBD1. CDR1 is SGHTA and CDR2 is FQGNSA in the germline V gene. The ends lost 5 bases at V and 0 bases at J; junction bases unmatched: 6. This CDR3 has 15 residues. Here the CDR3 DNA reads TGTGCCAGCAGCCCCCAGACAGGGCTGAACACTGAAGCTTTCTTT. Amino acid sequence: CASSPQTGLNTEAFF.

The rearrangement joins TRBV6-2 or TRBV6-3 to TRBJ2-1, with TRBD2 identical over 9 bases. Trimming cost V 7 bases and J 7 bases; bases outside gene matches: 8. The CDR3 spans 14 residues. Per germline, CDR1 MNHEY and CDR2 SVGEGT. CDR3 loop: CASMLAGERNEQFF. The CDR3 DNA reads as TGTGCCAGCATGTTAGCGGGAGAGAGAAATGAGCAGTTCTTC.

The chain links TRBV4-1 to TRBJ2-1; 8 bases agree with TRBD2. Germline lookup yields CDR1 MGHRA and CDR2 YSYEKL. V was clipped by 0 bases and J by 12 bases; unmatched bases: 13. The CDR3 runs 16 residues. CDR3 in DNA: TGCGCCAGCAGCCAAGATAACGGACTAGCTGCGTTGGGGCAGTTCTTC. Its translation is CASSQDNGLAALGQFF.

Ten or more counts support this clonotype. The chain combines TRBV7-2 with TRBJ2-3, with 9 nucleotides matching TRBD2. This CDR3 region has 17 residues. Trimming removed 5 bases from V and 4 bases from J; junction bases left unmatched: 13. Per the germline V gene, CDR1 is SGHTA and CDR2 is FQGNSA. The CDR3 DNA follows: TGTGCCAGCAGCCCTAGGGCGGGCGGGAGGGGTCCAGATACGCAGTATTTT. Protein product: CASSPRAGGRGPDTQYF.

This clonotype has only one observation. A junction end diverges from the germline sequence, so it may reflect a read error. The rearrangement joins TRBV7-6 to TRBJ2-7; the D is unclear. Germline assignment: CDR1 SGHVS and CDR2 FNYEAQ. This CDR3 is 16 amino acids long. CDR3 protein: CASSPQGWGIPYEQSF. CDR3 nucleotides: TGTGCCAGCAGCCCCCAAGGGTGGGGAATCCCCTACGAGCAGTCCTTC.

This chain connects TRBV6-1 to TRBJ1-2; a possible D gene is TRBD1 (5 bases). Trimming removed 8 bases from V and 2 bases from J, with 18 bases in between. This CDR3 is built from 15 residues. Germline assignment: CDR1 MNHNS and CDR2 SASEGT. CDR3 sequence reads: CASLSRQFANYGYTF. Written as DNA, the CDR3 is TGTGCCAGCCTCTCCCGACAGTTCGCCAACTATGGCTACACCTTC.

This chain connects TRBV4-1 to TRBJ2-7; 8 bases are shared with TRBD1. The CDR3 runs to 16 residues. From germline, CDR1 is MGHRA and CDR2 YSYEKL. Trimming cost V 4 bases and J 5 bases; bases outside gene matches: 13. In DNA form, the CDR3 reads TGCGCCAGCAGCCGAACGATTCAGGGGGCGGTGCACGAGCAGTACTTC. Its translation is CASSRTIQGAVHEQYF.

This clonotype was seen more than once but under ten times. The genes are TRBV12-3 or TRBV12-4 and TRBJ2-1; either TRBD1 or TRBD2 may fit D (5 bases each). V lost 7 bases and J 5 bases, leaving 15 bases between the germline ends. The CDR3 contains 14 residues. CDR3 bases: TGTGCCAGCACCAAAACGGGGCTGAACAATGAGCAGTTCTTC. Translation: CASTKTGLNNEQFF.

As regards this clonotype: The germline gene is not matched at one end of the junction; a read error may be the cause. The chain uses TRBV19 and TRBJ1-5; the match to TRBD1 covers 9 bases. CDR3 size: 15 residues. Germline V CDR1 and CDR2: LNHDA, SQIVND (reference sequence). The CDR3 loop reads CAISFKDRGGQPQHF. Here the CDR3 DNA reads TGTGCCATTAGTTTCAAGGACAGGGGCGGGCAGCCCCAGCATTTT.

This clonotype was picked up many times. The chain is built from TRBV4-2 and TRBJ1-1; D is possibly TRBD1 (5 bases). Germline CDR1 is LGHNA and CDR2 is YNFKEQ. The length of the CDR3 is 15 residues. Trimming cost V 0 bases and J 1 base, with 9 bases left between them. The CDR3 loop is CASSQDPGTNTEAFF. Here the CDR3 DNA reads TGTGCCAGCAGCCAAGACCCAGGGACGAACACTGAAGCTTTCTTT.

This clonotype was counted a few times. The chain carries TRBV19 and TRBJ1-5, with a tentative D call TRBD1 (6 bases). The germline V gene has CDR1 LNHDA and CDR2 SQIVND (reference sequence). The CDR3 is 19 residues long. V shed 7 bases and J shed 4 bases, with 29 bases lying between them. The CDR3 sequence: CASKSYGTSDRAGNQPQHF. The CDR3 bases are TGTGCCAGTAAATCCTACGGGACAAGTGATCGGGCCGGGAATCAGCCCCAGCATTTT.

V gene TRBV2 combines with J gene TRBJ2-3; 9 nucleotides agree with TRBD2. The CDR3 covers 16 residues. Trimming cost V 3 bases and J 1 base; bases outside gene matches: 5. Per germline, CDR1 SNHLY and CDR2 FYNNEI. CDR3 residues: CASSDYSGSGTDTQYF. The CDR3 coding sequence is TGTGCCAGCAGTGATTATAGCGGGAGCGGCACAGATACGCAGTATTTT.

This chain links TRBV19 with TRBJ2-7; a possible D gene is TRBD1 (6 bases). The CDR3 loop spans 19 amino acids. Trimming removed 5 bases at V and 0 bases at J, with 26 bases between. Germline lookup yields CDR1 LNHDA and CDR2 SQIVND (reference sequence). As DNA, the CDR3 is TGTGCCAGTAGTCCCCAAGCTACTGCGACAGGACGAAACTCCTACGAGCAGTACTTC. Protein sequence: CASSPQATATGRNSYEQYF. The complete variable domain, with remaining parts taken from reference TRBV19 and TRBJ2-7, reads DGGITQSPKYLFRKEGQNVTLSCEQNLNHDAMYWYRQDPGQGLRLIYYSQIVNDFQKGDIAEGYSVSREKKESFPLTVTSAQKNPTAFYLCASSPQATATGRNSYEQYFGPGTRLTVT.

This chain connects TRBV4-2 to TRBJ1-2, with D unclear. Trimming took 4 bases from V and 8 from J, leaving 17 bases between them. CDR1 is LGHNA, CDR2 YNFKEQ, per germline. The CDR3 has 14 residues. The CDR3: CASSLKTVTEGYTF. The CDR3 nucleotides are TGTGCCAGCAGCCTAAAGACTGTTACTGAAGGCTACACCTTC.

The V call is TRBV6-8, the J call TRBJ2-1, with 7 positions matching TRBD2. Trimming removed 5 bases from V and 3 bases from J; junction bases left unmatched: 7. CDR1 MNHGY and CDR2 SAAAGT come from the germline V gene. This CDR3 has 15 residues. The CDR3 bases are TGTGCCAGCAGTAAGAGCGGGGTGAACTACAATGAGCAGTTCTTC. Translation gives CASSKSGVNYNEQFF.

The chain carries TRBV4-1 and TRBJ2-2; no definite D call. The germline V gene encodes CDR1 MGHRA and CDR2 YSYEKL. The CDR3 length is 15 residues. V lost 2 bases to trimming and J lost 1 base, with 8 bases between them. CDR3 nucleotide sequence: TGCGCCAGCAGCCAAATGGGTGGGAACACCGGGGAGCTGTTTTTT. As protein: CASSQMGGNTGELFF.

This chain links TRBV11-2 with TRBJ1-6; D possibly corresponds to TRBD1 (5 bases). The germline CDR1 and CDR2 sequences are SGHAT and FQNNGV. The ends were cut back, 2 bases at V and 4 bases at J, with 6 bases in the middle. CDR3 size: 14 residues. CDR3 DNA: TGTGCCAGCAGCTTAAGACAGTATAATTCACCCCTCCACTTT. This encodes CASSLRQYNSPLHF.